Each of the 19 T cell receptor beta chains below was sequenced from the same sample in a study of blood T cells in healthy people across ages. Alongside a J-beta primer mix, a sample-barcoded 5' primer served in a second PCR lasting about 7 to 11 cycles. MiXCR, run by TCRdb on the 5' RACE reads, gives a single entry per CDR3 protein. The sample has 1.5 million to 2 million distinct CDR3 sequences, roughly 49% seen once. Input material: blood. The receptors were sampled from a woman between 40 and 50 years old in good health.

This clonotype appeared a few times. The chain employs TRBV5-1 and TRBJ2-5; no clear D. Germline CDR1 and CDR2: SGHRS and YFSETQ. CDR3 size: 14 residues. Trimming took off 0 bases at V and 3 bases at J, with 9 bases between the two ends. The DNA of the CDR3 is TGCGCCAGCAGCTTGGAATCGGTAGAAGAGACCCAGTACTTC. This gives the protein CASSLESVEETQYF.

The chain has TRBV5-1 and TRBJ2-1; a weak D match, TRBD1 (6 bases). CDR3 length equals 14 residues. In germline, CDR1 is SGHRS, CDR2 YFSETQ. Trimming left V 1 base short and J 5 bases short, with 10 bases between. The CDR3 reads CASSLLSGDNEQFF. For the CDR3, the DNA is TGCGCCAGCAGCTTGTTGTCAGGGGACAATGAGCAGTTCTTC.

The DNA for the CDR3 is TGTGCCAGCAGTAAACCGGGACTCAGCACAGATACGCAGTATTTT. It yields the protein CASSKPGLSTDTQYF. V and J are TRBV6-1 and TRBJ2-3; D perhaps matches TRBD2 (6 bases). V lost 5 bases and J 0 bases, leaving 12 bases between the germline ends. This CDR3 contains 15 residues. CDR1 MNHNS and CDR2 SASEGT come from the germline V gene.

V and J are TRBV29-1 and TRBJ1-2; TRBD1 might be the D (6 bases). CDR1 and CDR2 (germline): SQVTM, ANQGSEA. The V end lost 4 bases, the J end lost 2 bases, and 8 bases lay between the germline ends. This CDR3 is 12 amino acids long. The CDR3 DNA sequence: TGCAGCGTTGTGGACAGAAACTATGGCTACACCTTC. This gives the protein CSVVDRNYGYTF.

This rearrangement joins TRBV6-5 to TRBJ2-7; D possibly corresponds to TRBD1 (6 bases). This CDR3 is built from 14 residues. Per the germline V gene, CDR1 is MNHEY and CDR2 is SVGAGI. Trimming took 2 bases from V and 3 from J, leaving 11 bases between them. CDR3 sequence: CASSYQAGDYEQYF. In nucleotides, the CDR3 is TGTGCCAGCAGTTACCAGGCAGGGGACTACGAGCAGTACTTC.

This chain connects TRBV5-1 to TRBJ2-6, with TRBD1 as a possible D gene (6 bases). The CDR3 length is 18 residues. Trimming shortened V by 0 bases and J by 1 base, and 14 bases separated the two germline ends. From germline, CDR1 is SGHRS and CDR2 YFSETQ. Written as DNA, the CDR3 is TGCGCCAGCAGCTTGGCAGGGGTGGATCCGTCTGGGGCCAACGTCCTGACTTTC. It specifies CASSLAGVDPSGANVLTF. The full variable domain, with the rest looked up from reference TRBV5-1 and TRBJ2-6, is KAGVTQTPRYLIKTRGQQVTLSCSPISGHRSVSWYQQTPGQGLQFLFEYFSETQRNKGNFPGRFSGRQFSNSRSEMNVSTLELGDSALYLCASSLAGVDPSGANVLTFGAGSRLTVL.

This clonotype came up a few times. This chain connects TRBV29-1 to TRBJ2-5; the D gene is possibly TRBD2 (6 bases). This CDR3 comprises 14 residues. The V gene lost 4 bases and the J gene lost 2 bases, with 14 bases spanning the gap. Germline V gives CDR1 SQVTM, CDR2 ANQGSEA. This CDR3 reads CSVAKRLGQETQYF. In nucleotides, the CDR3 is TGCAGCGTTGCTAAACGACTAGGACAAGAGACCCAGTACTTC.

This chain links TRBV6-1 with TRBJ2-1; a possible D gene is TRBD2 (5 bases). V dropped 3 bases and J dropped 8 bases, with 17 bases sitting between them. The CDR3 spans 15 residues. Germline V lookup: CDR1 MNHNS, CDR2 SASEGT. The CDR3 coding sequence is TGTGCCAGCAGTGACCGGGGTGCGGCACTCGATGAGCAGTTCTTC. Its protein product is CASSDRGAALDEQFF.

The rearrangement joins TRBV4-2 to TRBJ2-1; D unclear. The CDR3 is made up of 17 amino acids. Germline V CDR1 and CDR2: LGHNA, YNFKEQ. Trimming pared 1 base from V and 3 bases from J, leaving 16 bases between. CDR3: CASSQVKRITVYNEQFF. CDR3 nucleotide sequence: TGTGCCAGCAGCCAAGTGAAAAGAATTACCGTCTACAATGAGCAGTTCTTC.

This clonotype has just a few counts. The chain joins TRBV6-2 or TRBV6-3 to TRBJ2-7; D unresolved. Germline loops: CDR1 MNHEY, CDR2 SVGEGT. V gave up 5 bases and J gave up 2 bases, with 7 bases separating them. The CDR3 contains 12 residues. CDR3 coding DNA: TGTGCCAGCAGTCGATACGCCTACGAGCAGTACTTC. It is translated as CASSRYAYEQYF.

J is TRBJ2-3 and V is TRBV4-2, with 7 bases that match TRBD2. The germline V gene encodes CDR1 LGHNA and CDR2 YNFKEQ. The CDR3 loop spans 17 amino acids. V lost 0 bases and J lost 4; bases outside the gene matches: 10. CDR3 sequence (DNA): TGTGCCAGCAGCCAAGACCCGACTAGCTTTCGATCAGATACGCAGTATTTT. Translating gives CASSQDPTSFRSDTQYF.

This chain connects TRBV20-1 to TRBJ2-7, with D possibly matching TRBD2 (7 bases). This CDR3 has 14 residues. The V gene lost 1 base and the J gene lost 3 bases, with 13 bases spanning the gap. Germline loops: CDR1 DFQATT, CDR2 SNEGSKA (reference sequence). As DNA, the CDR3 is TGCAGTGCTAGAGGAGGGGGGGGGGACTACGAGCAGTACTTC. It is translated as CSARGGGGDYEQYF.

The genes are TRBV20-1 and TRBJ2-5; the D gene is possibly TRBD2 (5 bases). Germline CDR1 is DFQATT and CDR2 is SNEGSKA (reference sequence). V was pared by 6 bases and J by 11 bases, with 10 bases between. CDR3 size: 9 residues. The CDR3 DNA follows: TGCAGTGCGGAACTAGAGCAGTACTTC. Its protein is CSAELEQYF.

This chain connects TRBV5-6 to TRBJ1-1; 7 bases line up with TRBD1. V trimming: 5 bases; J trimming: 1 base; junction bases outside the gene matches: 5. CDR1 and CDR2 from the germline V gene are SGHDT and YYEEEE. The CDR3 runs to 14 residues. The CDR3 coding sequence is TGTGCCAGCAGTTTCAGGGGGGGGAACACTGAAGCTTTCTTT. It translates to CASSFRGGNTEAFF.

The chain links TRBV27 to TRBJ2-3; 11 bases map to TRBD2. Germline values: CDR1 MNHEY, CDR2 SMNVEV (reference sequence). The CDR3 runs to 15 residues. The V gene end was trimmed by 5 bases and the J gene end by 8 bases; junction bases not matched to a gene: 9. The CDR3 coding sequence is TGTGCCAGCAGTCCCTCCCTAGCGGGGGGTACTACGCAGTATTTT. Its translation is CASSPSLAGGTTQYF.

This chain connects TRBV11-2 to TRBJ1-1; D is unclear. Per germline, CDR1 SGHAT and CDR2 FQNNGV. The CDR3 consists of 14 residues. Trimming removed 5 bases at V and 11 bases at J, with 21 bases between. The CDR3 nucleotides read TGTGCCAGCAGCCTCTCGCCGGGTCCCTTACGGGCTTTCTTT. Residues: CASSLSPGPLRAFF.

The table lists this clonotype with a few counts. The chain uses TRBV5-1 and TRBJ1-2, with 8 bases aligning to TRBD1. Trimming at V came to 6 bases and at J to 6 bases, leaving 1 base not matched to a gene. Germline-derived CDR1 and CDR2 are SGHRS and YFSETQ. The CDR3 loop spans 11 amino acids. As DNA, the CDR3 is TGCGCCAGCAAGACAGGGGATGGCTACACCTTC. Residues: CASKTGDGYTF.

The gene calls are TRBV10-3 and TRBJ1-1; tentatively, D is TRBD1 (6 bases). Per the germline V gene, CDR1 is ENHRY and CDR2 is SYGVKD. The CDR3 is made up of 15 amino acids. With 2 bases removed from V and 0 bases from J, the gap between germline ends came to 10 bases. Here the CDR3 reads CAISEETGLNTEAFF. The CDR3 bases are TGTGCCATCAGTGAGGAGACAGGTTTGAACACTGAAGCTTTCTTT.

This clonotype occurred a few times. The rearrangement links TRBV6-2 or TRBV6-3 to TRBJ2-1, with D uncertain. Trimming shortened V by 0 bases and J by 8 bases, and 5 bases separated the two germline ends. This CDR3 region has 12 residues. Germline values: CDR1 MNHEY, CDR2 SVGEGT. CDR3 residues: CASSYSSYEQFF. The DNA of the CDR3 is TGTGCCAGCAGTTACTCTTCTTATGAGCAGTTCTTC.